What follows is one T cell receptor (beta chain) and its context. This sample stems from a study of blood T cell repertoires in COVID-19. In the study overall: Donors in the United States, Italy and Spain gave samples during acute or convalescent COVID-19. PBMCs, B-cell-depleted T cells, or T cells provided the cDNA or gDNA that made up the material.

The CDR3 length is 14 residues. V dropped 4 bases and J dropped 8 bases, with 16 bases sitting between them. Germline V CDR1 and CDR2: SGHNT, YYREEE (reference sequence). Original handling: Amplification with reference gene primers provided the estimates of nucleated cell counts. Clones were sequenced by immunoSEQ multiplex PCR, and TCRdb holds only the in-frame ones, with some missing. The DNA gave D and trimming, while V, J and clone size come from that table. The sample lists some 120,000 clones, about 70% occurring once. The sequence came from a woman aged 70 to 79 with acute or convalescent COVID-19. J is TRBJ2-1 and V is TRBV5-4; TRBD2 is a possible D gene (6 bases). The sample was peripheral blood. The CDR3, as DNA: TGTGCCAGCAGCCTTCAGGTAGGGGAGGATGAGCAGTTCTTC. This translates into CASSLQVGEDEQFF.